Only a few counts were recorded for the clone carrying this TCR beta chain. TCRdb redid the calling of the RT-PCR reads with MiXCR, one entry per CDR3 protein. This sample carries almost 700,000 distinct CDR3 sequences, approximately 15% of them seen once, and the ten largest clones take roughly 3.6%. The CDR3 has 13 residues. Between the trimmed V and J ends, which lost 7 bases and 4 bases, there was a span of 10 bases. In germline, CDR1 is MDHEN, CDR2 SYDVKM. The sample taken for sequencing was memory CD4+ T cells from blood. The TCR was taken from a female donor in good health, serving as a healthy control. This sequence joins TRBV28 and TRBJ2-2; D ambiguous. CDR3 nucleotides: TGTGCCAGCACCCCTGGGCTCACCGGGGAGCTGTTTTTT. Protein sequence: CASTPGLTGELFF.